The rows below give T cell receptor beta chains drawn from one sample of a study of T cell repertoires in ileal Crohn's disease. Method: immunoSEQ multiplex PCR; TCRdb's copy keeps in-frame clones and lacks some. This table holds over 4,500 clones, 82% found once. Sample: ileal tissue. These receptor sequences come from an adult with Crohn's disease. The conserved cysteine and the conserved F or W are not part of the CDR3 here.

15 | TRBJ2-5 | TRBV25-1 | ASSESGTSGSGETQY
12 | TRBJ2-7 | TRBV5-8 | ASSLQSPSYEQY
12 | TRBJ1-4 | TRBV30 | AWSPGQFNEKLF
12 | TRBJ2-7 | TRBV19 | ASSMRTGLLGQY
12 | TRBJ1-2 | TRBV18 | ASSPGQGNYGYT
15 | TRBJ1-4 | TRBV30 | AWDPGQLSATNEKLF
13 | TRBJ1-5 | TRBV7-2 | ASSLEAGTVQPQH
11 | TRBJ2-1 | TRBV7-6 | ASSQDELYEQF
14 | TRBJ2-3 | TRBV7-6 | ASSLAPGLSTDTQY
15 | TRBJ2-7 | TRBV25-1 | ASSEYSRTSGTYEQY
13 | TRBJ2-1 | TRBV27 | ASSLMPGGPGEQF
13 | TRBJ2-7 | TRBV5-1 | ASSLAGGSSYEQY
12 | TRBJ2-1 | TRBV11-2 | ASSLDPRLAEQF
13 | TRBJ1-6 | TRBV2 | ASSEAPPAFSPLH
12 | TRBJ2-2 | TRBV6-4 | ASSIQGGTGELF
14 | TRBJ1-5 | TRBV18 | ASSPLGGTSNQPQH
9 | TRBJ2-7 | TRBV25-1 | ASSQGYEQY
12 | TRBJ1-5 | TRBV10-3 | AISEGLDNQPQH
11 | TRBJ2-7 | TRBV7-9 | ASSLASRYEQY
14 | TRBJ2-7 | TRBV27 | ASSKLAGGRSYEQY
13 | TRBJ2-1 | TRBV6-1 | ASSLTAEPNNEQF
13 | TRBJ2-3 | TRBV28 | ASSFELAATDTQY
11 | TRBJ1-1 | TRBV7-6 | ASRPGDNTEAF
11 | TRBJ1-5 | TRBV6-4 | ASSEAASQPQH
13 | TRBJ2-3 | TRBV4-3 | ASNRDGTTTDTQY
11 | TRBJ1-1 | TRBV30 | AWSLGLSTEAF